This passage covers 12 T cell receptor beta chains from one sample sequenced in a study of PD-L1 blockade in urothelial cancer. Specified time point: pretreatment peripheral blood. The table came from immunoSEQ multiplex PCR; TCRdb's copy has only in-frame clones and leaves some out. The profile covers approximately 50,000 clones, with about four fifths appearing a single time and less than 1.5% taken by the ten largest. The material sequenced was PBMCs, taken around atezolizumab (anti-PD-L1) treatment. The receptors here all came from a man aged 50 to 59 with urothelial cancer.

V usage is TRBV10-3 and J usage is TRBJ2-4, with TRBD2 matching 12 bases. This CDR3 contains 18 residues. Trimming removed 8 bases from V and 3 bases from J; junction bases left unmatched: 14. CDR1 is ENHRY, CDR2 SYGVKD, per germline. The CDR3 here is CAIPPGLAGKRGKNIQYF. The CDR3 region has the DNA TGTGCCATCCCACCTGGACTAGCGGGGAAGCGGGGCAAAAACATTCAGTACTTC.

This chain links TRBV6-5 with TRBJ2-2, with D perhaps TRBD1 (6 bases). CDR1 and CDR2 from the germline V gene are MNHEY and SVGAGI. Trimming pared 0 bases from V and 5 bases from J, leaving 7 bases between. The CDR3 has 14 amino acids. CDR3 protein: CASSYSRGTGELFF. In nucleotides, the CDR3 is TGTGCCAGCAGTTACTCTAGGGGGACCGGGGAGCTGTTTTTT.

The chain carries TRBV7-9 and TRBJ2-1, with 10 bases matching TRBD1. Germline V gene sequence: CDR1 SEHNR, CDR2 FQNEAQ (reference sequence). CDR3 size: 17 residues. V shed 1 base, J shed 7 bases, and the junction held 10 bases outside the gene matches. The CDR3 bases are TGTGCCAGCAGCTTAGGTTACCGGACAGGGGGGTTAAATGAGCAGTTCTTC. Its protein product is CASSLGYRTGGLNEQFF.

There are a few counts of this clone. The rearrangement joins TRBV11-2 to TRBJ2-1, with D tentatively TRBD2 (5 bases). Germline V gives CDR1 SGHAT, CDR2 FQNNGV. With 5 bases removed from V and 4 bases from J, the gap between germline ends came to 21 bases. This CDR3 has 17 amino acids. The CDR3 sequence: CASSLISGIETYNEQFF. The CDR3 DNA reads as TGTGCCAGCAGCCTTATCTCCGGGATTGAGACATACAATGAGCAGTTCTTC.

The CDR3 sequence is CASSWTNRANYGYTF. The CDR3 DNA reads TGTGCCAGCAGCTGGACGAACAGGGCCAACTATGGCTACACCTTC. The chain combines TRBV13 with TRBJ1-2; a weak D match, TRBD1 (6 bases). Germline CDR1 and CDR2: PRHDT and FYEKMQ (reference sequence). V gave up 4 bases and J gave up 2 bases, with 14 bases separating them. CDR3 size: 15 residues. Variable domain in full (rest from reference TRBV13 and TRBJ1-2): AAGVIQSPRHLIKEKRETATLKCYPIPRHDTVYWYQQGPGQDPQFLISFYEKMQSDKGSIPDRFSAQQFSDYHSELNMSSLELGDSALYFCASSWTNRANYGYTFGSGTRLTVV.

The V gene is TRBV7-2, the J gene TRBJ2-3; D is perhaps TRBD1 (6 bases). The CDR3 spans 15 residues. Looked up from germline, CDR1 is SGHTA and CDR2 is FQGNSA. The ends were cut back, 2 bases at V and 1 base at J, with 10 bases in the middle. CDR3 bases: TGTGCCAGCAGCTTAAGGGGGATGGGCACAGATACGCAGTATTTT. It yields the protein CASSLRGMGTDTQYF.

The chain employs TRBV19 and TRBJ2-3, with TRBD2 identical over 12 bases. The CDR3 runs to 14 residues. After removal of 4 bases from V and 6 bases from J, the junction contained 2 bases not matched to a gene. CDR1 and CDR2 (germline): LNHDA, SQIVND (reference sequence). CDR3 coding DNA: TGTGCCAGTAGTAGACTAGCGGGAGTCGATACGCAGTATTTT. It specifies CASSRLAGVDTQYF.

The V call is TRBV19, the J call TRBJ2-7; TRBD2 might be the D (6 bases). V lost 7 bases, J lost 5 bases, and 18 bases lay in between. From germline, CDR1 is LNHDA and CDR2 SQIVND (reference sequence). The CDR3 extends over 14 amino acids. This CDR3 is CASTTGVRDHEQYF. As DNA, the CDR3 is TGTGCCAGTACAACGGGAGTTCGCGACCACGAGCAGTACTTC.

This rearrangement joins TRBV9 to TRBJ2-3; TRBD2 agrees at 14 bases. The V segment lost 1 base and the J segment 4 bases; nucleotides outside the gene matches: 2. There are 16 residues in the CDR3. Germline V gene lookup returns CDR1 SGDLS and CDR2 YYNGEE. CDR3 sequence reads: CASSVPTSGGADTQYF. The CDR3 DNA reads as TGTGCCAGCAGCGTACCGACTAGCGGGGGGGCAGATACGCAGTATTTT.

J is TRBJ2-5 and V is TRBV6-5, with 12 bases that match TRBD2. CDR3 length: 16 amino acids. Losses at the gene ends were 2 bases for V and 2 bases for J; bases not matched to a gene: 3. The germline V gene has CDR1 MNHEY and CDR2 SVGAGI. In DNA, the CDR3 is TGTGCCAGCAGTTACACCCTAGCGGGGGGGCAAGAGACCCAGTACTTC. Residues: CASSYTLAGGQETQYF.

The CDR3 DNA follows: TGTGCCAGCAGCTCCCCGCGGAGTGGCTACACCTTC. It codes for CASSSPRSGYTF. The V gene is TRBV7-8, the J gene TRBJ1-2; D call uncertain. Germline V CDR1 and CDR2: SGHVS, FQNEAQ. CDR3 length equals 12 residues. V shed 4 bases and J shed 7 bases, with 10 bases lying between them.

This clone was observed a handful of times. This chain uses TRBV6-1 with TRBJ1-2; no reliable D call. The CDR3 covers 15 residues. Germline CDR1 reads MNHNS; CDR2 reads SASEGT. Trimming cost V 1 base and J 4 bases, with 13 bases left between them. This chain's CDR3 is CASSEDPRVIYGYTF. CDR3 DNA: TGTGCCAGCAGTGAAGACCCCCGGGTGATCTATGGCTACACCTTC.